Listed below are T cell receptor beta chains from one sample, sequenced in a study of cytomegalovirus exposure and HLA in healthy donors. Profiling relied on immunoSEQ multiplex PCR, and the TCRdb table lists in-frame clones only, not all of them. The repertoire holds about 100,000 clones, with 80% to 90% as singletons. The source material was PBMCs. These receptors were obtained from a woman aged 18-29 years in good health and CMV-seronegative. Each CDR3 is given with its conserved first and last residue. D genes are given only for firm matches. Expanded clones are given a class, and other clones once, few, many or no size at all.

v_call: TRBV27; j_call: TRBJ2-7; clone_size: -; d_call: TRBD1; cdr3_aa: CASNRDSYEQYF; cdr3_nt: TGTGCCTCCAACCGGGACAGCTACGAGCAGTACTTC
v_call: TRBV9; j_call: TRBJ2-7; clone_size: -; d_call: TRBD2; cdr3_aa: CASSPEGSGNYEQYF; cdr3_nt: TGTGCCAGCAGCCCGGAGGGTAGCGGGAACTACGAGCAGTACTTC
v_call: TRBV5-6; j_call: TRBJ2-3; clone_size: -; d_call: -; cdr3_aa: CASSLWLGRTDTQYF; cdr3_nt: TGTGCCAGCAGCTTGTGGCTAGGTCGCACAGATACGCAGTATTTT
v_call: TRBV27; j_call: TRBJ1-5; clone_size: -; d_call: TRBD1; cdr3_aa: CASATGGRGPGQPQHF; cdr3_nt: TGTGCCAGCGCTACCGGGGGCAGGGGGCCTGGTCAGCCCCAGCATTTT
v_call: TRBV11-2; j_call: TRBJ1-2; clone_size: once; d_call: -; cdr3_aa: CASSLENINYGYTF; cdr3_nt: TGTGCCAGCAGCTTAGAAAATATTAACTATGGCTACACCTTC
v_call: TRBV19; j_call: TRBJ2-1; clone_size: -; d_call: TRBD2; cdr3_aa: CASSSPGGGGPYNEQFF; cdr3_nt: TGTGCCAGTAGTTCACCGGGGGGAGGAGGTCCCTACAATGAGCAGTTCTTC
v_call: TRBV6-5; j_call: TRBJ2-3; clone_size: -; d_call: -; cdr3_aa: CASSYSRLDTQYF; cdr3_nt: TGTGCCAGCAGTTATTCGAGACTAGATACGCAGTATTTT
v_call: TRBV30; j_call: TRBJ2-3; clone_size: -; d_call: TRBD2; cdr3_aa: CAWSLGTSDTDTQYF; cdr3_nt: TGTGCCTGGAGTCTAGGGACTAGCGACACAGATACGCAGTATTTT
v_call: TRBV7-2; j_call: TRBJ2-3; clone_size: once; d_call: TRBD2; cdr3_aa: CASSLASLAGSTDTQYF; cdr3_nt: TGTGCCAGCAGCTTAGCTTCGCTAGCGGGAAGCACAGATACGCAGTATTTT
v_call: TRBV27; j_call: TRBJ2-2; clone_size: once; d_call: TRBD1; cdr3_aa: CASSLSGTGVLRTGELFF; cdr3_nt: TGTGCCAGCAGTTTATCCGGGACAGGGGTGCTTCGCACCGGGGAGCTGTTTTTT
v_call: TRBV7-6; j_call: TRBJ1-1; clone_size: -; d_call: -; cdr3_aa: CASSLNTNTEAFF; cdr3_nt: TGTGCCAGCAGCTTAAACACGAACACTGAAGCTTTCTTT
v_call: TRBV2; j_call: TRBJ2-7; clone_size: -; d_call: -; cdr3_aa: CASSEAIGTRKSYEQYF; cdr3_nt: TGTGCCAGCAGTGAAGCGATCGGGACTCGGAAATCCTACGAGCAGTACTTC
v_call: TRBV7-2; j_call: TRBJ2-1; clone_size: -; d_call: -; cdr3_aa: CASSLAPGTIYNEQFF; cdr3_nt: TGTGCCAGCAGCTTAGCACCCGGGACAATCTACAATGAGCAGTTCTTC
v_call: TRBV4-3; j_call: TRBJ2-7; clone_size: -; d_call: -; cdr3_aa: CASSQVWDTVSSYEQYF; cdr3_nt: TGCGCCAGCAGCCAAGTTTGGGACACCGTCAGCTCCTACGAGCAGTACTTC
v_call: TRBV28; j_call: TRBJ1-5; clone_size: -; d_call: -; cdr3_aa: CASRNGGFNQPQHF; cdr3_nt: TGTGCCAGCAGGAATGGGGGGTTCAATCAGCCCCAGCATTTT
v_call: TRBV27; j_call: TRBJ2-3; clone_size: -; d_call: TRBD2; cdr3_aa: CASGSLRTSGTDTQYF; cdr3_nt: TGTGCCAGCGGAAGCCTCCGGACTAGCGGTACAGATACGCAGTATTTT
v_call: TRBV18; j_call: TRBJ1-3; clone_size: -; d_call: -; cdr3_aa: CAGQSTGGNTIYF; cdr3_nt: TGTGCCGGCCAATCGACAGGAGGAAACACCATATATTTT
v_call: TRBV6-6; j_call: TRBJ1-1; clone_size: -; d_call: -; cdr3_aa: CASGKTGNTEAFF; cdr3_nt: TGTGCCAGCGGCAAGACAGGGAACACTGAAGCTTTCTTT
v_call: TRBV18; j_call: TRBJ1-1; clone_size: -; d_call: TRBD1; cdr3_aa: CASSPLTGDFTEAFF; cdr3_nt: TGTGCCAGCTCACCACTCACAGGGGACTTTACTGAAGCTTTCTTT
v_call: TRBV29-1; j_call: TRBJ2-7; clone_size: -; d_call: TRBD2; cdr3_aa: CSASSGRVYEQYF; cdr3_nt: TGCAGCGCCTCTAGCGGGAGGGTCTACGAGCAGTACTTC
v_call: TRBV29-1; j_call: TRBJ2-5; clone_size: -; d_call: -; cdr3_aa: CSADEGQGRGTQYF; cdr3_nt: TGCAGCGCAGATGAGGGCCAGGGGCGCGGGACCCAGTACTTC
v_call: TRBV2; j_call: TRBJ2-7; clone_size: -; d_call: -; cdr3_aa: CASSEQGYSYEQYF; cdr3_nt: TGTGCCAGCAGTGAACAGGGATACTCCTACGAGCAGTACTTC
v_call: TRBV6-1; j_call: TRBJ2-7; clone_size: -; d_call: TRBD1; cdr3_aa: CASSEGGTGYYEQYF; cdr3_nt: TGTGCCAGCAGTGAAGGAGGGACAGGGTACTACGAGCAGTACTTC
v_call: TRBV28; j_call: TRBJ1-1; clone_size: few; d_call: -; cdr3_aa: CASSGGTEAFF; cdr3_nt: TGTGCCAGCTCGGGAGGCACTGAAGCTTTCTTT
v_call: TRBV7-2; j_call: TRBJ2-7; clone_size: -; d_call: TRBD2; cdr3_aa: CASSLASYFASGRVYEQYF; cdr3_nt: TGTGCCAGCAGCTTAGCGTCCTATTTTGCTAGCGGGAGGGTCTACGAGCAGTACTTC
v_call: TRBV18; j_call: TRBJ2-1; clone_size: -; d_call: -; cdr3_aa: CASSLTQDSYNEQFF; cdr3_nt: TGTGCCAGCTCACTCACTCAGGACAGCTACAATGAGCAGTTCTTC
v_call: TRBV18; j_call: TRBJ2-2; clone_size: -; d_call: TRBD2; cdr3_aa: CASTEEPPGTIRVGELFF; cdr3_nt: TGTGCCAGCACAGAAGAGCCCCCCGGGACTATCCGTGTCGGGGAGCTGTTTTTT
v_call: TRBV18; j_call: TRBJ2-1; clone_size: -; d_call: -; cdr3_aa: CASSPTAGYNEQFF; cdr3_nt: TGTGCCAGCTCACCAACGGCGGGGTACAATGAGCAGTTCTTC
v_call: TRBV7-6; j_call: TRBJ2-5; clone_size: once; d_call: TRBD1; cdr3_aa: CASSQGQRETQYF; cdr3_nt: TGTGCCAGCAGCCAGGGACAGAGGGAGACCCAGTACTTC
v_call: TRBV5-4; j_call: TRBJ2-7; clone_size: -; d_call: TRBD2; cdr3_aa: CASSLASGRYEQYF; cdr3_nt: TGTGCCAGCAGCTTGGCTAGCGGGCGCTACGAGCAGTACTTC
v_call: TRBV28; j_call: TRBJ1-5; clone_size: -; d_call: TRBD1; cdr3_aa: CASSRQGASNQPQHF; cdr3_nt: TGTGCCAGCAGCCGACAGGGGGCGAGCAATCAGCCCCAGCATTTT
v_call: TRBV6-1; j_call: TRBJ2-7; clone_size: -; d_call: TRBD1; cdr3_aa: CASSVGQVAMYEQYF; cdr3_nt: TGTGCCAGCAGTGTCGGACAGGTGGCAATGTACGAGCAGTACTTC
v_call: TRBV6-1; j_call: TRBJ2-7; clone_size: -; d_call: TRBD1; cdr3_aa: CASSEVWQGAIAYEQYF; cdr3_nt: TGTGCCAGCAGTGAAGTTTGGCAGGGGGCAATAGCGTACGAGCAGTACTTC
v_call: TRBV18; j_call: TRBJ2-1; clone_size: -; d_call: TRBD1; cdr3_aa: CASSPPLGDRGQDEQFF; cdr3_nt: TGTGCCAGCTCACCACCCCTCGGGGACAGGGGGCAAGATGAGCAGTTCTTC
v_call: TRBV5-6; j_call: TRBJ1-1; clone_size: -; d_call: -; cdr3_aa: CASTTVGGQDTEAFF; cdr3_nt: TGTGCCAGCACCACCGTCGGGGGTCAGGACACTGAAGCTTTCTTT
v_call: TRBV25-1; j_call: TRBJ1-1; clone_size: once; d_call: TRBD1; cdr3_aa: CTSSKSTGGIEAFF; cdr3_nt: TGTACCAGCAGTAAGTCGACAGGGGGCATTGAAGCTTTCTTT
v_call: TRBV6-4; j_call: TRBJ2-6; clone_size: -; d_call: TRBD1; cdr3_aa: CASSTGGEGANVLTF; cdr3_nt: TGTGCCAGCAGCACAGGGGGCGAAGGGGCCAACGTCCTGACTTTC
v_call: TRBV6-5; j_call: TRBJ2-3; clone_size: -; d_call: TRBD1; cdr3_aa: CASSSGQGSTDTQYF; cdr3_nt: TGTGCCAGCAGTTCGGGACAGGGGAGCACAGATACGCAGTATTTT
v_call: TRBV11-3; j_call: TRBJ2-4; clone_size: -; d_call: TRBD2; cdr3_aa: CASSSGGDIQYF; cdr3_nt: TGTGCCAGCAGCTCGGGGGGGGACATTCAGTACTTC
v_call: TRBV6-5; j_call: TRBJ1-2; clone_size: -; d_call: -; cdr3_aa: CASSYADTNGYTF; cdr3_nt: TGTGCCAGCAGTTACGCGGACACCAATGGCTACACCTTC
v_call: TRBV5-6; j_call: TRBJ2-6; clone_size: few; d_call: TRBD2; cdr3_aa: CASSRTSGSSGANVLTF; cdr3_nt: TGTGCCAGCAGCCGGACTAGCGGGAGTTCTGGGGCCAACGTCCTGACTTTC
v_call: TRBV18; j_call: TRBJ2-2; clone_size: -; d_call: -; cdr3_aa: CASSPSDGELFF; cdr3_nt: TGTGCCAGCTCACCATCAGACGGGGAGCTGTTTTTT
v_call: TRBV9; j_call: TRBJ2-5; clone_size: -; d_call: TRBD1; cdr3_aa: CASSVVFRDRALFETQYF; cdr3_nt: TGTGCCAGCAGCGTAGTATTCCGGGACAGGGCCCTTTTTGAGACCCAGTACTTC
v_call: TRBV7-6; j_call: TRBJ1-1; clone_size: -; d_call: TRBD1; cdr3_aa: CASGQGQGEAFF; cdr3_nt: TGTGCCAGCGGACAGGGGCAGGGTGAAGCTTTCTTT
v_call: TRBV7-9; j_call: TRBJ1-2; clone_size: few; d_call: TRBD1; cdr3_aa: CASSSGQGGGYTF; cdr3_nt: TGTGCCAGCAGCTCTGGACAGGGAGGGGGCTACACCTTC
v_call: TRBV28; j_call: TRBJ2-7; clone_size: -; d_call: -; cdr3_aa: CAIQARGSGSYEQYF; cdr3_nt: TGTGCCATCCAGGCGAGGGGGTCAGGCTCCTACGAGCAGTACTTC
v_call: TRBV18; j_call: TRBJ2-5; clone_size: -; d_call: TRBD2; cdr3_aa: CASSLSGTSAPQETQYF; cdr3_nt: TGTGCCAGCTCACTGAGCGGGACTAGCGCCCCACAAGAGACCCAGTACTTC
v_call: TRBV5-8; j_call: TRBJ2-1; clone_size: -; d_call: -; cdr3_aa: CASRREDVQFF; cdr3_nt: TGTGCCAGCAGGAGAGAAGATGTGCAGTTCTTC
v_call: TRBV2; j_call: TRBJ1-1; clone_size: -; d_call: TRBD1; cdr3_aa: CASIREQGKSAFF; cdr3_nt: TGTGCCAGCATTCGGGAACAGGGGAAATCAGCTTTCTTT
v_call: TRBV4-3; j_call: TRBJ2-6; clone_size: few; d_call: -; cdr3_aa: CASSPREGSGANVLTF; cdr3_nt: TGCGCCAGCAGCCCTAGAGAGGGCTCTGGGGCCAACGTCCTGACTTTC
v_call: TRBV7-2; j_call: TRBJ2-2; clone_size: -; d_call: TRBD2; cdr3_aa: CASSLNGGAEGTGELFF; cdr3_nt: TGTGCCAGCAGCTTAAACGGGGGGGCGGAGGGCACCGGGGAGCTGTTTTTT
v_call: TRBV7-2; j_call: TRBJ2-2; clone_size: -; d_call: TRBD2; cdr3_aa: CASSYRTSGGSRNTGELFF; cdr3_nt: TGTGCCAGCAGCTACCGGACTAGCGGGGGATCCCGGAACACCGGGGAGCTGTTTTTT